Listed below are T cell receptor beta chains from one sample, sequenced in a study of cytomegalovirus exposure and HLA in healthy donors. TCRdb keeps only in-frame clones here, not all; method: immunoSEQ multiplex PCR. The table includes fewer than 90,000 clones, 90% to 96% detected once. Sample: PBMCs. The source is a man younger than 35 in good health and CMV-seropositive. Both conserved end residues are part of each CDR3.

V gene,J gene,CDR3 protein
TRBV5-4,TRBJ2-7,CASSATALGTYEQYF
TRBV7-8,TRBJ1-2,CASSGSGTGGGYGYTF
TRBV11-3,TRBJ2-6,CASSPQGPSSGANVLTF
TRBV7-9,TRBJ1-3,CASSPGTGPGNTIYF
TRBV6-5,TRBJ1-5,CASAVRGNQPQHF
TRBV5-1,TRBJ2-1,CASSLGLAGTEQFF
TRBV28,TRBJ1-3,CASSLITRDGNTIYF
TRBV28,TRBJ1-1,CASSTTGDVTEAFF
TRBV28,TRBJ1-2,CASSLYRHGYTF
TRBV11-3,TRBJ2-3,CASSSSSGDTQYF
TRBV6-1,TRBJ1-3,CASSGIVYQGTIYF
TRBV6-1,TRBJ1-2,CASSATGEGGYTF
TRBV9,TRBJ2-1,CASSALGRGGNEQFF
TRBV19,TRBJ2-5,CASQLAQGGQETQYF
TRBV19,TRBJ1-5,CASAGQGLASSNQPQHF
TRBV30,TRBJ2-2,CAWSVTLAGETNTGELFF
TRBV2,TRBJ2-1,CASSLKSLAGESPYNEQFF
TRBV28,TRBJ2-7,CASRGNRGETYEQYF
TRBV7-6,TRBJ2-7,CASSGASAYEQYF
TRBV11-2,TRBJ1-1,CASSLVVDTEAFF
TRBV2,TRBJ2-3,CASSDNRGGNTQYF
TRBV15,TRBJ1-4,CATSRDPREKLFF
TRBV5-1,TRBJ1-1,CASSRDRGLVFF
TRBV19,TRBJ1-5,CASSIWQLSNQPQHF
TRBV5-6,TRBJ2-3,CASSLPRTGPEQGTQYF
TRBV7-9,TRBJ2-1,CASSPWDRGYNEQFF
TRBV27,TRBJ1-1,CASSNRENTEAFF
TRBV15,TRBJ2-7,CATSGGLAHEQYF
TRBV18,TRBJ2-2,CASSPTTNTGELFF
TRBV4-1,TRBJ1-2,CASSPPQGFYGYTF
TRBV5-4,TRBJ1-3,CASSLKQDRPGNTIYF
TRBV10-1,TRBJ1-2,CARRTTANYGYTF